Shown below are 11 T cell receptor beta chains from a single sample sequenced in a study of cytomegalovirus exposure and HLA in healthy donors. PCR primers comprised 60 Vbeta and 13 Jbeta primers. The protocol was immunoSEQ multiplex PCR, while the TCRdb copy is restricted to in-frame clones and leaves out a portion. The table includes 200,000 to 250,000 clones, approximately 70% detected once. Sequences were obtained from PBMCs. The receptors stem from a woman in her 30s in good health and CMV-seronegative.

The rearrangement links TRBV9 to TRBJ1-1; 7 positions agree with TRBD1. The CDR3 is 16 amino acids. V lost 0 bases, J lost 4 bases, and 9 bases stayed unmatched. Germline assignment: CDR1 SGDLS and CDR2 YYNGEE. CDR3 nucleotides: TGTGCCAGCAGCGTAGGGACAGGTTCGCTGGGCACTGAAGCTTTCTTT. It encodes CASSVGTGSLGTEAFF.

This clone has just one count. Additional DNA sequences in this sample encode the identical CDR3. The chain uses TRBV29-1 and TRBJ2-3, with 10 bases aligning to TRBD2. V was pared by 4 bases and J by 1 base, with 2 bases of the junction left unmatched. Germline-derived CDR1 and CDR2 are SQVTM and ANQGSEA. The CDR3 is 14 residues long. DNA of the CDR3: TGCAGCGTTGCAGGACTAGCGGGCACAGATACGCAGTATTTT. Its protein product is CSVAGLAGTDTQYF.

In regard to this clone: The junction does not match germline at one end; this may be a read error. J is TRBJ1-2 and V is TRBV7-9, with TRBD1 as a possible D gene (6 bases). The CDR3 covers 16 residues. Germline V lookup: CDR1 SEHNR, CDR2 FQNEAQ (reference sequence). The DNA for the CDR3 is TGTTCCAGCAGCCAGCTTCGGACAGACGTAAACTATGGCTACACCTTC. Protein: CSSSQLRTDVNYGYTF. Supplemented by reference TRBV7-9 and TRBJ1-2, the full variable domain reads DTGVSQNPRHKITKRGQNVTFRCDPISEHNRLYWYRQTLGQGPEFLTYFQNEAQLEKSRLLSDRFSAERPKGSFSTLEIQRTEQGDSAMYLCSSSQLRTDVNYGYTFGSGTRLTVV.

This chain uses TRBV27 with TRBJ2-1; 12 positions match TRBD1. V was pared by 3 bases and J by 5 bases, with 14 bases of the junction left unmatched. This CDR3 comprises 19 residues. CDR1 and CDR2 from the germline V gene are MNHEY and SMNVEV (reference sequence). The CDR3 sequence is CASSFRRGQGANKDNEQFF. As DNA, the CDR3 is TGTGCCAGCAGTTTCCGTCGGGGACAGGGGGCTAATAAGGACAATGAGCAGTTCTTC.

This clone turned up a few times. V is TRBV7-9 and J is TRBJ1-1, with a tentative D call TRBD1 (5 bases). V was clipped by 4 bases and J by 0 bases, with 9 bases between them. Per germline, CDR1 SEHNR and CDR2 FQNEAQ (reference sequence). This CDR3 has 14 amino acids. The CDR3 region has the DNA TGTGCCAGCAGCTCCAGGGCCCTGAACACTGAAGCTTTCTTT. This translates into CASSSRALNTEAFF. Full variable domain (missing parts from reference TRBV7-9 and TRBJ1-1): DTGVSQNPRHKITKRGQNVTFRCDPISEHNRLYWYRQTLGQGPEFLTYFQNEAQLEKSRLLSDRFSAERPKGSFSTLEIQRTEQGDSAMYLCASSSRALNTEAFFGQGTRLTVV.

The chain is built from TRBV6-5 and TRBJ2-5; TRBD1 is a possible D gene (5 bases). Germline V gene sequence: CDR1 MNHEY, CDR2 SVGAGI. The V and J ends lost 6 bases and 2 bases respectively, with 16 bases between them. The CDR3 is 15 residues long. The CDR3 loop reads CASRPHQGIQETQYF. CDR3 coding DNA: TGTGCCAGCAGGCCCCACCAGGGAATACAAGAGACCCAGTACTTC.

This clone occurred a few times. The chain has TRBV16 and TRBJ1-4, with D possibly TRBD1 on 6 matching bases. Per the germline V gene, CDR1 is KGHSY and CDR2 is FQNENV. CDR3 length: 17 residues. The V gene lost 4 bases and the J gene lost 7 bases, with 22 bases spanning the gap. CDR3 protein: CASSLDLRGGVGEKLFF. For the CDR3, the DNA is TGTGCCAGCAGCCTCGACCTTAGGGGGGGAGTTGGTGAAAAACTGTTTTTT.

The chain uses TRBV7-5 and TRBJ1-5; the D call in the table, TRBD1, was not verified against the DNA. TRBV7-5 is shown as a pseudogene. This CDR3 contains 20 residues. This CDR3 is CARSPYTGTGQSDGNQPQHF. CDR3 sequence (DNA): TGTGCCAGAAGTCCCTACACAGGGACCGGGCAGTCAGATGGCAATCAGCCCCAGCATTTT.

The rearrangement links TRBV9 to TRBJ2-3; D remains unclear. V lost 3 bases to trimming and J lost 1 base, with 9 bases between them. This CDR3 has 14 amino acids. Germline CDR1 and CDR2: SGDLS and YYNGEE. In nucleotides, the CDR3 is TGTGCCAGCAGCGATCAGGTGGGCACAGATACGCAGTATTTT. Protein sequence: CASSDQVGTDTQYF.

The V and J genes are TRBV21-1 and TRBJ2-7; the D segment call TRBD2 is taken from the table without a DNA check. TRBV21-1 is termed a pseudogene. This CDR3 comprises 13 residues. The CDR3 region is CASSKELPYEQYF. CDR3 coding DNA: TGTGCCAGCAGCAAAGAGCTCCCCTACGAGCAGTACTTC.

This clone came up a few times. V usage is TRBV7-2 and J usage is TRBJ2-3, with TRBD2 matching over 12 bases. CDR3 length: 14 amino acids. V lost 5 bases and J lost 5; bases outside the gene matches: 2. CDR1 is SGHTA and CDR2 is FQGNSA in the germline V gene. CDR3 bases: TGTGCCAGCAGCAAACTAGCGGGAGGAGATACGCAGTATTTT. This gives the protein CASSKLAGGDTQYF.